The source of this TCR beta chain is a study of T cells in Graves' hyperthyroidism and ophthalmopathy (dated by TCRdb to the late 2010s). Turning to the overall study: Peripheral blood samples were taken at the time of initial diagnosis, prior to any treatment. To identify distinguishing TCR V-J signatures, a discovery cohort of about 100 patients was used, comprising 43 with Graves' ophthalmopathy and around 60 with stable Graves' hyperthyroidism. Whether ophthalmopathy could be predicted prospectively was tested in an independent validation cohort made up of about 20 hyperthyroidism patients plus 17 patients who later progressed to ophthalmopathy. The 75 to 100 discovery patients were randomly split 7:3 into training and test sets. In addition, the study compared T-cell repertoires in thyroid tissue and in blood from about 6 Graves' hyperthyroidism patients. Following sampling, methimazole starting at 30 mg daily was given to hyperthyroidism patients, and high-dose intravenous methylprednisolone was given to ophthalmopathy patients. TCR Vbeta CDR3 sequencing of 130 to 150 peripheral blood samples (roughly 43 ophthalmopathy, over 70 hyperthyroidism and around 17 progressor patients) is reported in the paper. Paper-wide results and their limitations: Most expanded thyroid clonotypes (frequency above 0.001) were also detected in blood, suggesting blood repertoires may reflect thyroid immune responses. Sample size was not statistically predetermined, and blinding of investigators to group allocation was not performed. A model built on a 13 V-J signature distinguished ophthalmopathy from stable hyperthyroidism, reaching approximately 89% sensitivity and around 81% specificity in cross-validation and 80%/75% in testing. In validation, the model predicted progression to ophthalmopathy a median of about 5.9 months before onset, with roughly 71% sensitivity and 72.22% specificity.

The TCR beta CDR3 regions were amplified from RNA transcripts. The TCR CDR3 was subjected to a first round of RT-PCR using the HTBI primer set and the Qiagen OneStep RT-PCR kit. Libraries were constructed in a second round of multiplex PCR, after which size selection and purification were performed. Sequencing of the libraries was done on an Illumina HiSeq2000 using paired-end 100 bp reads. As for the original processing: SOAPnuke was used to process the raw data, with reads discarded if the reads contained adapters or uncalled bases, had a mean Phred below 15, or lacked an exact constant-primer or identifier match. High-quality paired reads were merged using COPE v1.2.5, and each unique nucleotide sequence was defined as a clonotype. MiTCR v1.1 was used to align clonotypes to the IMGT TRBV, TRBD and TRBJ reference segments. The analysis was restricted to V-J combinations with a frequency above 0.0001, which together covered just over 99% of the repertoires. A TCS score was defined as the ratio of F50 (clonal expansion) to E x V (chaos), with BLOSUM62-based TCRdist applied between CDR3 peptides within each V-J. Welch's t-statistics and random forest reduced approximately 520 V-J features to under 15, which were used in a naive Bayes classifier (R e1071). TCRdb reanalyzed the raw reads on its own, using fastp at Q25 for trimming and MiXCR for clone calling, and kept in-frame beta chains. One record per CDR3 amino acid sequence lists the most common genes and DNA. TCRdb, rather than the study authors, made the V and J calls. This sample holds hundreds of thousands of distinct CDR3 sequences; more than 14% were observed only once. Around 12% of the sample comes from the top ten.

The germline V gene provides CDR1 SGHTA and CDR2 FQGNSA. Trimming takes 1 base from V and 3 bases from J, and the germline ends sit 10 bases apart. The CDR3 runs 14 amino acids, cysteine and phenylalanine included. Just the 42-base CDR3 DNA is kept, in frame starting at base 1. This clonotype was detected many times. It has no known antigen specificity. The input lacks base qualities; no much larger clone sits a single base away. Ophthalmopathy patients had moderately to severely active disease, Clinical Activity Score of at least 3, NOSPECS grade of at least 4, and duration under 3 months. The study excluded patients with uncontrolled infections, other autoimmune diseases, pregnancy or lactation. Diagnoses relied on clinical symptoms, serum thyroxine and TRAb, thyroid ultrasound and orbital computed tomography. PBMCs were isolated from more than 9 ml of fresh peripheral blood by Ficoll-Paque density gradient centrifugation. Trizol reagent was used to extract total RNA, and RNA quality was then checked on an Agilent 2100 Bioanalyzer.

This receptor chain uses TRBV7-2 and TRBJ2-7; the D region possibly corresponds to TRBD1 (5 bases align). This sequence originates from a woman aged 45 to 65 with Graves' ophthalmopathy. Sequenced sample: blood. The CDR3 protein sequence reads: CASSLGTPDYEQYF. The DNA reads TGTGCCAGCAGCTTAGGGACACCTGACTACGAGCAGTACTTC.